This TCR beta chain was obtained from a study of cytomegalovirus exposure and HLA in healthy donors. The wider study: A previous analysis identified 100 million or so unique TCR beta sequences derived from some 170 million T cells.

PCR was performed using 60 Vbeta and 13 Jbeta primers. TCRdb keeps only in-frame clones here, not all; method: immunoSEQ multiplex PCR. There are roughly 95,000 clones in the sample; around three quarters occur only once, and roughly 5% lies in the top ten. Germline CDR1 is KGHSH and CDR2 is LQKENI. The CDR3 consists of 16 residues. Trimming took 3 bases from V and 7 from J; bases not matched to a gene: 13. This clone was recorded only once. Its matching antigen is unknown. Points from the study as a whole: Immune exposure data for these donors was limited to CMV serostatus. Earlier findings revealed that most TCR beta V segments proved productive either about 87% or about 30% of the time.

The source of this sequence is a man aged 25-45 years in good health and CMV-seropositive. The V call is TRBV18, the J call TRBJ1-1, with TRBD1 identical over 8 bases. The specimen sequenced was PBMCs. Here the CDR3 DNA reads TGTGCCAGCTCACCTATAGACCAGGGGGCAGAAGGTGAAGCTTTCTTT. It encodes CASSPIDQGAEGEAFF. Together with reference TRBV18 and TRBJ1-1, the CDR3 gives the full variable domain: NAGVMQNPRHLVRRRGQEARLRCSPMKGHSHVYWYRQLPEEGLKFMVYLQKENIIDESGMPKERFSAEFPKEGPSILRIQQVVRGDSAAYFCASSPIDQGAEGEAFFGQGTRLTVV.